One sample yielded the 6 T cell receptor beta chains listed below, sequenced in a study of CXCR3-negative and CXCR3-positive naive CD8 T cells (dated by TCRdb to between 2017 and 2020). For sequencing, a NextSeq 550 was employed. The Human TCR Profiling Kit (MiLaboratory) was used to make UMI-labeled 5' RACE TRB cDNA libraries. The reads went through TCRdb reprocessing, and each CDR3 protein sequence gets one entry with no DNA. The table held for this sample gives 50,000 to 55,000 distinct CDR3 sequences. Approximately 1.5% of the sample rests with the top ten. Sequenced material: naive CXCR3- CD8+ T cells from blood. Read against the paper, the sample's cell subset or site label means: CD45RO-CCR7+CD27+CD95- naive CD8+ T cells lacking CXCR3 (TNR3-). Source of these receptors: a human donor in good health. Some clones in this sample may be carry-over from other donors' samples.

The chain joins TRBV7-2 to TRBJ2-5; the D call of TRBD2 rests on TCRdb alone, since no DNA is present to check it. CDR1 and CDR2 (germline): SGHTA, FQGNSA. CDR3 size: 16 residues. This CDR3 reads CASSPGTLGLGETQYF. Using reference TRBV7-2 and TRBJ2-5 for the parts outside the CDR3, the full variable domain is GAGVSQSPSNKVTEKGKDVELRCDPISGHTALYWYRQSLGQGLEFLIYFQGNSAPDKSGLPSDRFSAERTGGSVSTLTIQRTQQEDSAVYLCASSPGTLGLGETQYFGPGTRLLVL.

The V call is TRBV20-1, the J call TRBJ2-7; TCRdb designates TRBD2, a call that cannot be tested without DNA. This CDR3 has 18 residues. Germline-derived CDR1 and CDR2 are DFQATT and SNEGSKA (reference sequence). CDR3 region: CSARGAGGPLIHPYEQYF.

J is TRBJ1-3 and V is TRBV5-1; TCRdb names TRBD1, which stays unverified in the absence of DNA. Germline V gene sequence: CDR1 SGHRS, CDR2 YFSETQ. The CDR3 spans 15 residues. CDR3 in amino acids: CASSSGSGRGNTIYF.

V usage is TRBV6-1 and J usage is TRBJ1-5; TCRdb's assignment of TRBD1 cannot be checked, as there is no DNA. The CDR3 runs 17 residues. Germline V gene data show CDR1 as MNHNS and CDR2 as SASEGT. Here the CDR3 reads CASSPHRGQGLEAPQHF.

The V call is TRBV29-1, the J call TRBJ1-4; with no DNA, the TCRdb D assignment of TRBD1 cannot be verified. The CDR3 consists of 13 residues. Per germline, CDR1 SQVTM and CDR2 ANQGSEA. The CDR3 protein is CSVLDREKGKLFF.

The chain couples TRBV5-6 to TRBJ2-3; the TCRdb D gene call, TRBD2, has no DNA to confirm it. The CDR3 sequence is 16 residues long. Germline V CDR1 and CDR2: SGHDT, YYEEEE. CDR3 region: CASSLALAGAVHTQYF.